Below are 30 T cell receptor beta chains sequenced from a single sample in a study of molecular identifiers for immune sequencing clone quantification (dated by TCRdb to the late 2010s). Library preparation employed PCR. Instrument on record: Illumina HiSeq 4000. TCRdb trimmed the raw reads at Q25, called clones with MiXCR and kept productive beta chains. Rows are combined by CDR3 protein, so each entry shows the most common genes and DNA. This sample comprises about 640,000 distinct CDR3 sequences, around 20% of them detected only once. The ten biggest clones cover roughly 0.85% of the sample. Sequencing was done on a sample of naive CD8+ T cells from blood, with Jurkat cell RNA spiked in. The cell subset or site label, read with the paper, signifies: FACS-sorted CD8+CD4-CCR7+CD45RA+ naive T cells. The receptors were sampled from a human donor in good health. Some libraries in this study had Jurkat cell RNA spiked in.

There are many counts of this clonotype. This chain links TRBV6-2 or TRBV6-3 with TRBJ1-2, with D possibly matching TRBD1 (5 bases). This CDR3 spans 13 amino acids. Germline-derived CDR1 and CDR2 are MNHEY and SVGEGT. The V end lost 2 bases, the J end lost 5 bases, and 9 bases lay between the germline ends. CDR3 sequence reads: CASSYGTPYGYTF. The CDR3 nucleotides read TGTGCCAGCAGTTACGGGACCCCATATGGCTACACCTTC.

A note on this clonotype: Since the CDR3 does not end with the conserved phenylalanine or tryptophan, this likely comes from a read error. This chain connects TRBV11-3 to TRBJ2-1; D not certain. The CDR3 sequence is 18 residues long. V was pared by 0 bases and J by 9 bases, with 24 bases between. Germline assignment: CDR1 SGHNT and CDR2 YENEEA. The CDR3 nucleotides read TGTGCCAGCAGCTTAGACTCCGGCGGTAGTTTAGTGCCTGGTGAGCAGTTCCTC. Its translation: CASSLDSGGSLVPGEQFL.

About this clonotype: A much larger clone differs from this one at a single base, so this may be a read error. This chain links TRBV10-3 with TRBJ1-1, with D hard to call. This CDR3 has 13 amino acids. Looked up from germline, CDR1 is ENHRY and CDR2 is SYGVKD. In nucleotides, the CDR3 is TGTACCATCAGTGGTACAGAGAGCACTGAAGCTTTCTTT. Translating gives CTISGTESTEAFF.

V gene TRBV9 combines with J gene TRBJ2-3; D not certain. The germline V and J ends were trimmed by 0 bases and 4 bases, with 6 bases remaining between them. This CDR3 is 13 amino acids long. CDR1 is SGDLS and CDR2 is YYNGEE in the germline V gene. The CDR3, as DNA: TGTGCCAGCAGCGTAGGGTCCTCAGATACGCAGTATTTT. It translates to CASSVGSSDTQYF.

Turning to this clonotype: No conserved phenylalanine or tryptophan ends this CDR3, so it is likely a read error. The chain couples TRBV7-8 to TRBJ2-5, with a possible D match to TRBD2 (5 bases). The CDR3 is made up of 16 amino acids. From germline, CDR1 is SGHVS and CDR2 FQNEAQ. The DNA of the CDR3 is TGTGCCAGCAGCTTACTAGGGCGGGCGCCCCAAGAGACACAGTACCTC. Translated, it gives CASSLLGRAPQETQYL.

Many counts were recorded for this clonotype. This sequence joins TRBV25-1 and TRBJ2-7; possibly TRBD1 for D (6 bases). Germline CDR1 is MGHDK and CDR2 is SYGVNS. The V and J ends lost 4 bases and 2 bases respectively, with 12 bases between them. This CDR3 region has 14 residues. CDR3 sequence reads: CASSGWTATYEQYF. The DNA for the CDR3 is TGTGCCAGCAGTGGGTGGACAGCCACCTACGAGCAGTACTTC.

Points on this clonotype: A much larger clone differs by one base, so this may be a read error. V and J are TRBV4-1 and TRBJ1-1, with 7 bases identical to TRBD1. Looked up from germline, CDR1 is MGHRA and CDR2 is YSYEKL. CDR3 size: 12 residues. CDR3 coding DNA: TGCGCCCGCAGCCAGGGGGACAGTGAAGCTTTCTTT. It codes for CARSQGDSEAFF.

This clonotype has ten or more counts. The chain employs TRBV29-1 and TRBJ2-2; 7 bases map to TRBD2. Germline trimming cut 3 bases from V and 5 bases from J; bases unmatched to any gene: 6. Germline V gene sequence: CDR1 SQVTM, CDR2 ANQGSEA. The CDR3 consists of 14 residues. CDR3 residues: CSVDREERTGELFF. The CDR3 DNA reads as TGCAGCGTTGACCGGGAGGAAAGGACCGGGGAGCTGTTTTTT.

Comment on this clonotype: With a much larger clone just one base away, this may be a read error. CDR3 amino acids: CAGSHGTSGAGEQYF. The CDR3 coding sequence is TGCGCCGGCAGCCATGGGACTAGCGGTGCCGGCGAGCAGTACTTC. This sequence joins TRBV4-3 and TRBJ2-7; 11 bases line up with TRBD2. Per germline, CDR1 LGHNA and CDR2 YSLEER. CDR3 size: 15 residues.

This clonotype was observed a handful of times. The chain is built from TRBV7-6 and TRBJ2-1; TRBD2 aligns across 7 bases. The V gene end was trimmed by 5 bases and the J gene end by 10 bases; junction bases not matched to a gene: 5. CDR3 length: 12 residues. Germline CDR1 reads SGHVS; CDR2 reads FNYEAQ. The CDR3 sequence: CASSPTSWEQFF. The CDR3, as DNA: TGTGCCAGCAGCCCGACTAGCTGGGAGCAGTTCTTC.

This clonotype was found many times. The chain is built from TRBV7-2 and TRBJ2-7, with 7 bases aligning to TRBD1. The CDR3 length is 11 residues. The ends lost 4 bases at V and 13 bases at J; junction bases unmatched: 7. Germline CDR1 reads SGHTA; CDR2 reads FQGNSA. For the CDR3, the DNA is TGTGCCAGCAGCTCCGGGACAGTTCCATACTTC. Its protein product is CASSSGTVPYF.

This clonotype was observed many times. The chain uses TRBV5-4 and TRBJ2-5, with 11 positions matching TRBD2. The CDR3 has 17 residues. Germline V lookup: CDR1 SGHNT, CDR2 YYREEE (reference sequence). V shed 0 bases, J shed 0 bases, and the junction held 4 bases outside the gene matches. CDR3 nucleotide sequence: TGTGCCAGCAGCTTGGGTCTAGCGGGAGGATACCAAGAGACCCAGTACTTC. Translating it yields CASSLGLAGGYQETQYF.

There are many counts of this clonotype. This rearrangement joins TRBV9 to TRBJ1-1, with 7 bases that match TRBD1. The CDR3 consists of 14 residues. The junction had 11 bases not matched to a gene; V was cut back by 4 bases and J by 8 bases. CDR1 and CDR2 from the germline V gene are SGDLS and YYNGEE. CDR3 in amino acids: CASSPGGGYREAFF. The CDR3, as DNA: TGTGCCAGCAGCCCAGGGGGGGGATATAGGGAAGCTTTCTTT.

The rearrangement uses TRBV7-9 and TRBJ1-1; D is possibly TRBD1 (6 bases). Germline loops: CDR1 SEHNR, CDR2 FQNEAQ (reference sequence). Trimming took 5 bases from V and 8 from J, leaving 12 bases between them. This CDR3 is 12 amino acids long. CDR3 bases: TGTGCCAGCAGCCCGGGGGCAATCGAAGCTTTCTTT. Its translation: CASSPGAIEAFF.

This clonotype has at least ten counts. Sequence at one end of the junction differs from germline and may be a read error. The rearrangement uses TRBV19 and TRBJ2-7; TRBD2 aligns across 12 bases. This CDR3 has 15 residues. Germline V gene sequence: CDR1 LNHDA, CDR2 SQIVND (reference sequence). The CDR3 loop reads CASSQTSGSTYEQYF. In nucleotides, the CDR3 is TGCGCCAGCAGCCAGACTAGCGGGAGTACCTACGAGCAGTACTTC.

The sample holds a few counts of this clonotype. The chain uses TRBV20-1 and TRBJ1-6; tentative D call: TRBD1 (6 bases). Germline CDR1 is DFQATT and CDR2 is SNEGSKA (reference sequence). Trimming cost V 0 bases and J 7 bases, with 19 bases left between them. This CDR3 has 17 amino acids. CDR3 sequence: CSARDGVNRVLNSPLHF. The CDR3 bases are TGCAGTGCTAGAGATGGGGTGAACAGGGTGTTGAATTCACCCCTCCACTTT.

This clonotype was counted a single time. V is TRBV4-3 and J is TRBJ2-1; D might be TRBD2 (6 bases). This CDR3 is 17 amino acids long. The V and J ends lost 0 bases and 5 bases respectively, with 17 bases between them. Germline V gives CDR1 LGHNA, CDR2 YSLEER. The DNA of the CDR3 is TGCGCCAGCAGCCAAGATTATCGGGGGTACGGGAACAATGAGCAGTTCTTC. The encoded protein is CASSQDYRGYGNNEQFF.

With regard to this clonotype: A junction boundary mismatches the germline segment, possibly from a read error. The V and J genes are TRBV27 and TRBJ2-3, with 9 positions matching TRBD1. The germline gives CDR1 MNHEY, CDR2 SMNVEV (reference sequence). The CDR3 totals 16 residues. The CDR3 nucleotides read TGTGCCAGCAGTATCCCTCCGGGACAGGGCACAGATACGCAGTGTTTT. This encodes CASSIPPGQGTDTQCF.

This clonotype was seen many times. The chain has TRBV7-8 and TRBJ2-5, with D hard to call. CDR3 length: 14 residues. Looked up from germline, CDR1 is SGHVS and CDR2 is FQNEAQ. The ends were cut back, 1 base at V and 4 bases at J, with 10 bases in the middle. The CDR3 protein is CASSLVDRLETQYF. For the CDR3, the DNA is TGTGCCAGCAGCTTAGTCGACCGATTAGAGACCCAGTACTTC.

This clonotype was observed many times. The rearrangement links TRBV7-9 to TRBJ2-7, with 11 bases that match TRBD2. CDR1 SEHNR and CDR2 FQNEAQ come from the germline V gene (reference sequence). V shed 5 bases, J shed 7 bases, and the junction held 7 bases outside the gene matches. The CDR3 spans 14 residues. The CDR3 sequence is CASSPPGLAEEQYF. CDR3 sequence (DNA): TGTGCCAGCAGCCCACCGGGACTAGCGGAAGAGCAGTACTTC.

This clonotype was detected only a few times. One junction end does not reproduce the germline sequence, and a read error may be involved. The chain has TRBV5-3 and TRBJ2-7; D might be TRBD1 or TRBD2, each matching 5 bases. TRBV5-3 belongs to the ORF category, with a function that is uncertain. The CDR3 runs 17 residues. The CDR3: CASSLRVGETSAYEQYF. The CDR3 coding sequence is TGTGCCAGCAGCTTGAGGGTAGGGGAGACGTCGGCCTACGAGCAGTACTTC.

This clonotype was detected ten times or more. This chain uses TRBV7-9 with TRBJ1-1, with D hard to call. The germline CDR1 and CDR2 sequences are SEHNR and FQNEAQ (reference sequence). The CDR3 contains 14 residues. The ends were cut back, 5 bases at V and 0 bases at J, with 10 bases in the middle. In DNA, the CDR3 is TGTGCCAGCAGCCCCGGCAGTTTGAACACTGAAGCTTTCTTT. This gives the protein CASSPGSLNTEAFF.

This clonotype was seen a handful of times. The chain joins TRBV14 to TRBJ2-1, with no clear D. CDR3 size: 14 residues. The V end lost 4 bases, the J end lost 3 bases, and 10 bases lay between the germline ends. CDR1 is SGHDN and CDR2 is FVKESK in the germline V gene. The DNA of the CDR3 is TGTGCCAGCAGCCGCCTGGACCTCTACAATGAGCAGTTCTTC. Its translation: CASSRLDLYNEQFF.

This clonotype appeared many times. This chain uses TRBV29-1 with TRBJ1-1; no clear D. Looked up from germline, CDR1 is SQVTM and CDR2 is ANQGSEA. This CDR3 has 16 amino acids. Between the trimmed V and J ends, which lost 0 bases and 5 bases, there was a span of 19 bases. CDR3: CSVEDPGSGVLTEAFF. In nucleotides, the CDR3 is TGCAGCGTTGAAGATCCGGGGTCTGGGGTATTGACTGAAGCTTTCTTT.

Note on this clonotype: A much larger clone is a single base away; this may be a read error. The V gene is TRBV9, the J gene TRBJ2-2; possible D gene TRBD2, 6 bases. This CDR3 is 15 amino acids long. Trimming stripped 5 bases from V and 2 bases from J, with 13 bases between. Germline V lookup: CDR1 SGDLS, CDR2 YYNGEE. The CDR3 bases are TGTGCCAGCAGTGGCCCCGGGGGAAACACCGGGGAGCTGTTTTTT. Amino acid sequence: CASSGPGGNTGELFF.

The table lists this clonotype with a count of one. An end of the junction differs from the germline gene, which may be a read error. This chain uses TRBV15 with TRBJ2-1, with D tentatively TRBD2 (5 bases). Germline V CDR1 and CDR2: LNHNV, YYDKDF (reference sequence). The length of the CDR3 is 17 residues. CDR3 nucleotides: TGTGCCACCAGCAGAGAACAGAGGGTTGATACACACAATGAGCGGTTCTTC. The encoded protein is CATSREQRVDTHNERFF. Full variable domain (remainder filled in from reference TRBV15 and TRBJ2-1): DAMVIQNPRYQVTQFGKPVTLSCSQTLNHNVMYWYQQKSSQAPKLLFHYYDKDFNNEADTPDNFQSRRPNTSFCFLDIRSPGLGDTAMYLCATSREQRVDTHNERFFGPGTRLTVL.

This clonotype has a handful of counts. The CDR3 DNA follows: TGTGCCAGCAGCCAAGTCGGCCCCAGCACAGATACGCAGTATTTT. Protein sequence: CASSQVGPSTDTQYF. This chain joins TRBV3-1 and TRBJ2-3; D unresolved. Germline values: CDR1 LGHDT, CDR2 YNNKEL (reference sequence). V shed 1 base and J shed 0 bases, with 8 bases lying between them. CDR3 length: 15 amino acids.

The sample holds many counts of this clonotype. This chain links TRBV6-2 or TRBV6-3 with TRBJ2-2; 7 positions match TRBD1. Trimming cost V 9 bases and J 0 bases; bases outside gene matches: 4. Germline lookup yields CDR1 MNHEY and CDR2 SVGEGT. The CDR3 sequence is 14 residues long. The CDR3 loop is CASNDRANTGELFF. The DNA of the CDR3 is TGTGCCAGTAATGACAGGGCGAACACCGGGGAGCTGTTTTTT.

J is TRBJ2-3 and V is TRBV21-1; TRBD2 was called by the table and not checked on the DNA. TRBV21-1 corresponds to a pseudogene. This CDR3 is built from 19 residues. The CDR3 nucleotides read TGTGCCAGCAGCAAAGGTAGCCGCGGGGGGGATTCTTGCACAGATACGCAGTATTTT. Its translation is CASSKGSRGGDSCTDTQYF.

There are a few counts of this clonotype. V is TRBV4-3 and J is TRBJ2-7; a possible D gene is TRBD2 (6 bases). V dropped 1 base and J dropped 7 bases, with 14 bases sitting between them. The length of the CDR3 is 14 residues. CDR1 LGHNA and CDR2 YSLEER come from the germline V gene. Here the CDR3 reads CASSQGGPGEEQYF. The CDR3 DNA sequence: TGCGCCAGCAGCCAAGGGGGCCCGGGAGAAGAGCAGTACTTC.